What follows are 5 T cell receptor beta chains derived from one specimen sequenced in a study of blood T cell repertoires in COVID-19. The assay was immunoSEQ multiplex PCR, and TCRdb's table has in-frame clones only and misses some. The sample lists hundreds of thousands of clones, 82% occurring once. Sequenced sample: peripheral blood. The receptors shown here come from a woman aged 55-69 years with active or convalescent COVID-19.

This sequence joins TRBV6-5 and TRBJ1-3; 9 nucleotides align to TRBD1. Looked up from germline, CDR1 is MNHEY and CDR2 is SVGAGI. V gave up 8 bases and J gave up 0 bases; unmatched junction bases: 2. The CDR3 consists of 14 residues. In nucleotides, the CDR3 is TGTGCCAGCTCGACAGGGGGCTCTGGAAACACCATATATTTT. Residues: CASSTGGSGNTIYF.

The chain couples TRBV6-1 to TRBJ1-6, with 9 bases that match TRBD1. The CDR3 is made up of 18 amino acids. CDR1 is MNHNS, CDR2 SASEGT, per germline. After removal of 2 bases from V and 6 bases from J, the junction contained 11 bases not matched to a gene. The CDR3 here is CASSEYFTQGASNSPLHF. DNA for the CDR3: TGTGCCAGCAGTGAATACTTTACACAGGGGGCGAGTAATTCACCCCTCCACTTT.

The gene calls are TRBV6-6 and TRBJ2-7, with 12 nucleotides matching TRBD2. J was trimmed by 1 base and V by 6 bases; bases with no gene match: 4. This CDR3 contains 15 residues. Germline V gene sequence: CDR1 MNHNY, CDR2 SVGAGI (reference sequence). The CDR3 DNA is TGTGCCAGCAGGTCGACTAGCGGGGGTTCCTACGAGCAGTACTTC. This sequence encodes CASRSTSGGSYEQYF.

This rearrangement joins TRBV2 to TRBJ1-5; 7 nucleotides match TRBD1. Per germline, CDR1 SNHLY and CDR2 FYNNEI. The CDR3 sequence is 15 residues long. The junction had 8 bases not matched to a gene; V was cut back by 6 bases and J by 3 bases. The CDR3 sequence is CASRFSGQSNQPQHF. The CDR3 region has the DNA TGTGCCAGCAGATTTTCGGGACAGTCCAATCAGCCCCAGCATTTT.

The chain recombines TRBV11-1 with TRBJ2-7, with D maybe TRBD1 (6 bases). Germline CDR1 and CDR2: SGHAT and FQDESV (reference sequence). The CDR3 is made up of 13 amino acids. Trimming pared 3 bases from V and 3 bases from J, leaving 9 bases between. CDR3 loop: CASSFAQGYEQYF. The DNA for the CDR3 is TGTGCCAGCAGCTTTGCACAGGGCTACGAGCAGTACTTC.